These 18 T cell receptor beta chains came from one sample sequenced in a study of blood T cell repertoires in COVID-19. The data were produced by immunoSEQ multiplex PCR, yet TCRdb's version contains in-frame clones alone and is incomplete. Of over 150,000 clones in the sample, approximately 85% were seen once. The sequenced sample consisted of peripheral blood. The receptors come from a man in his sixties with COVID-19, enrolled during active disease.

V and J are TRBV19 and TRBJ1-5; D is possibly TRBD1 (5 bases). CDR3 length: 17 residues. The V and J ends lost 3 bases and 0 bases respectively, with 15 bases between them. CDR1 LNHDA and CDR2 SQIVND come from the germline V gene (reference sequence). CDR3 nucleotide sequence: TGTGCCAGTAGTATGGCCTCGGGGGTCTATAGCAATCAGCCCCAGCATTTT. Translated, it gives CASSMASGVYSNQPQHF.

V usage is TRBV9 and J usage is TRBJ1-1; 8 nucleotides line up with TRBD1. V was pared by 2 bases and J by 6 bases, with 9 bases of the junction left unmatched. Germline lookup yields CDR1 SGDLS and CDR2 YYNGEE. The CDR3 runs 15 residues. CDR3 residues: CASSVLEQGGSEAFF. The CDR3 DNA sequence: TGTGCCAGCAGCGTGCTAGAACAGGGGGGCTCTGAAGCTTTCTTT.

The chain has TRBV9 and TRBJ2-7; 14 bases map to TRBD2. There are 18 residues in the CDR3. V shed 3 bases, J shed 3 bases, and the junction held 11 bases outside the gene matches. Germline V CDR1 and CDR2: SGDLS, YYNGEE. The CDR3 loop is CASSASGTSGRRGYEQYF. The CDR3 DNA is TGTGCCAGCAGCGCCTCCGGGACTAGCGGGAGAAGGGGCTACGAGCAGTACTTC.

V usage is TRBV2 and J usage is TRBJ2-1; TRBD2 aligns across 8 bases. This CDR3 has 17 amino acids. The V segment lost 2 bases and the J segment 4 bases; nucleotides outside the gene matches: 10. Germline values: CDR1 SNHLY, CDR2 FYNNEI. Here the CDR3 reads CASSEYDSREGYNEQFF. The CDR3 DNA reads TGTGCCAGCAGTGAATATGACTCACGGGAGGGATACAATGAGCAGTTCTTC. The whole variable domain, remainder taken from reference TRBV2 and TRBJ2-1, is EPEVTQTPSHQVTQMGQEVILRCVPISNHLYFYWYRQILGQKVEFLVSFYNNEISEKSEIFDDQFSVERPDGSNFTLKIRSTKLEDSAMYFCASSEYDSREGYNEQFFGPGTRLTVL.

This chain connects TRBV11-3 to TRBJ1-4; 10 nucleotides align to TRBD1. This CDR3 is 14 amino acids long. Germline V gene data show CDR1 as SGHNT and CDR2 as YENEEA. After removal of 5 bases from V and 7 bases from J, the junction contained 4 bases not matched to a gene. The CDR3 here is CASSLDRGGEKLFF. DNA for the CDR3: TGTGCCAGCAGCCTGGACAGGGGGGGTGAAAAACTGTTTTTT.

This clone appeared once. The chain couples TRBV18 to TRBJ1-2; D is uncertain. There are 13 residues in the CDR3. Germline V CDR1 and CDR2: KGHSH, LQKENI. The V end lost 4 bases, the J end lost 0 bases, and 6 bases lay between the germline ends. The CDR3 spells CASSREANYGYTF. In DNA form, the CDR3 reads TGTGCCAGCTCACGAGAGGCTAACTATGGCTACACCTTC.

The chain links TRBV19 to TRBJ1-2; TRBD1 matches at 8 bases. The germline V gene has CDR1 LNHDA and CDR2 SQIVND (reference sequence). The CDR3 length is 15 residues. The V gene end was trimmed by 5 bases and the J gene end by 0 bases; junction bases not matched to a gene: 5. This CDR3 reads CASSETGDTNYGYTF. In DNA, the CDR3 is TGTGCCAGTAGTGAGACAGGGGATACTAACTATGGCTACACCTTC.

The J gene is TRBJ2-3, the V gene TRBV3-1 (or the pseudogene TRBV3-2); possibly TRBD2 for D (6 bases). V lost 6 bases to trimming and J lost 4 bases, with 20 bases between them. CDR1 and CDR2 (germline): LGHDT, YNNKEL (reference sequence). CDR3 length: 16 residues. The CDR3 region has the DNA TGTGCCAGCAGTCTTACCGGGACTCAGGTCCCAGATACGCAGTATTTT. As protein: CASSLTGTQVPDTQYF.

In DNA form, the CDR3 reads TGTGCCAGCGGGAGAACTAGCGGGGCCTACGAGCAGTACTTC. Protein: CASGRTSGAYEQYF. V gene TRBV6-5 combines with J gene TRBJ2-7, with 10 positions matching TRBD2. Per the germline V gene, CDR1 is MNHEY and CDR2 is SVGAGI. With 8 bases clipped from V and 2 bases from J, the junction kept 6 bases outside the gene matches. The CDR3 sequence is 14 residues long.

CDR3 DNA: TGTGCCAGCTCACCACCGTCCTACTATTATGAGCAGTTCTTC. Translation: CASSPPSYYYEQFF. This chain links TRBV18 with TRBJ2-1; no clear D. The CDR3 covers 14 residues. Germline V CDR1 and CDR2: KGHSH, LQKENI. V lost 0 bases, J lost 8 bases, and 11 bases lay in between.

The V gene is TRBV6-2 or TRBV6-3, the J gene TRBJ1-2; TRBD1 matches at 7 bases. V lost 6 bases and J lost 4; bases outside the gene matches: 20. The CDR3 has 18 amino acids. Germline CDR1 and CDR2: MNHEY and SVGEGT. CDR3 bases: TGTGCCAGCAGCCTAGGTGGGCGCAGGGGGAAGGACACCTATGGCTACACCTTC. Its translation: CASSLGGRRGKDTYGYTF.

This clone is a singleton in its sample. Other DNA sequences in this specimen translate into the identical CDR3. This chain links TRBV7-2 with TRBJ2-5; weak D call: TRBD1 (6 bases). Germline V lookup: CDR1 SGHTA, CDR2 FQGNSA. Deletions cut 3 bases from V and 4 bases from J, with 9 bases between. The CDR3 is made up of 13 amino acids. CDR3 residues: CASSLGAGETQYF. The CDR3 region has the DNA TGTGCCAGCAGCTTGGGGGCGGGAGAGACCCAGTACTTC. Together with reference TRBV7-2 and TRBJ2-5, the CDR3 gives the full variable domain: GAGVSQSPSNKVTEKGKDVELRCDPISGHTALYWYRQSLGQGLEFLIYFQGNSAPDKSGLPSDRFSAERTGGSVSTLTIQRTQQEDSAVYLCASSLGAGETQYFGPGTRLLVL.

The rearrangement joins TRBV19 to TRBJ1-5; unclear D gene. Germline assignment: CDR1 LNHDA and CDR2 SQIVND (reference sequence). V lost 6 bases and J 7 bases, leaving 19 bases between the germline ends. The CDR3 loop spans 15 amino acids. The CDR3 region is CASSPGYGVGQPQHF. CDR3 sequence (DNA): TGTGCCAGTAGCCCGGGGTACGGGGTAGGGCAGCCCCAGCATTTT.

V gene TRBV28 combines with J gene TRBJ1-2; D is uncertain. This CDR3 is 14 amino acids long. V lost 4 bases and J 3 bases, leaving 12 bases between the germline ends. Germline loops: CDR1 MDHEN, CDR2 SYDVKM. CDR3 protein: CASSYHTGDYGYTF. The DNA for the CDR3 is TGTGCCAGCAGTTACCACACGGGTGACTATGGCTACACCTTC.

This sequence joins TRBV28 and TRBJ2-3; D remains ambiguous. The germline gives CDR1 MDHEN, CDR2 SYDVKM. The CDR3 runs to 15 residues. V lost 5 bases and J 0 bases, leaving 12 bases between the germline ends. CDR3 coding DNA: TGTGCCAGCAGTCAAGTGTCCAGGAGCACAGATACGCAGTATTTT. Translated, it gives CASSQVSRSTDTQYF.

This rearrangement joins TRBV3-1 (or the pseudogene TRBV3-2) to TRBJ2-1; 10 bases are shared with TRBD1. CDR3 length: 17 amino acids. The germline CDR1 and CDR2 sequences are LGHDT and YNNKEL (reference sequence). J was trimmed by 5 bases and V by 3 bases; bases with no gene match: 10. The CDR3 is CASSQGLVTGGHNEQFF. The CDR3 DNA follows: TGTGCCAGCAGCCAGGGCCTCGTGACAGGGGGCCACAATGAGCAGTTCTTC.

The CDR3 region is CAIRMTGGDYGYTF. In DNA form, the CDR3 reads TGTGCCATCCGAATGACAGGGGGCGACTATGGCTACACCTTC. This chain links TRBV10-3 with TRBJ1-2; TRBD1 matches 10 bases. CDR3 length: 14 amino acids. The V and J ends lost 8 bases and 3 bases, in that order; junction bases with no gene match: 6. CDR1 is ENHRY, CDR2 SYGVKD, per germline.

The sample holds one count of this clone. The CDR3 is CASSRTSYDEQYF. The CDR3 bases are TGTGCCAGCAGCCGGACTAGCTACGACGAGCAGTACTTC. The chain recombines TRBV6-5 with TRBJ2-7, with TRBD2 matching 8 bases. Germline V CDR1 and CDR2: MNHEY, SVGAGI. Trimming removed 6 bases from V and 5 bases from J; junction bases left unmatched: 6. This CDR3 region has 13 residues.